The 24 T cell receptor beta chains in this list originate from one sample, sequenced in a study of blood T cell repertoires in COVID-19. Assay used: immunoSEQ multiplex PCR; TCRdb lists only in-frame clones, some missing. The data hold about 180,000 clones, with approximately 82% observed a single time. Sequencing input: PBMCs or T cells enriched from blood (not recorded which). Receptor source: a man aged 45-60 years who had recovered from COVID-19.

The rearrangement uses TRBV5-1 and TRBJ1-4; D is undetermined. The germline gives CDR1 SGHRS, CDR2 YFSETQ. CDR3 length: 15 amino acids. V was shortened by 7 bases and J by 0 bases, with 13 bases between the two germline ends. CDR3 residues: CASRRIHTTNEKLFF. CDR3 coding DNA: TGCGCCAGCCGGCGGATACATACAACTAATGAAAAACTGTTTTTT.

The chain is built from TRBV3-1 (or the pseudogene TRBV3-2) and TRBJ1-6; 10 nucleotides agree with TRBD1. CDR3 length: 15 residues. In germline, CDR1 is LGHDT, CDR2 YNNKEL (reference sequence). After removal of 6 bases from V and 6 bases from J, the junction contained 5 bases not matched to a gene. CDR3 coding DNA: TGTGCCAGCAGACGAGGGGACAGGGGTAATTCACCCCTCCACTTT. Its translation: CASRRGDRGNSPLHF.

The chain has TRBV10-3 and TRBJ1-2; D possibly corresponds to TRBD1 (6 bases). The CDR3 contains 12 residues. Germline-derived CDR1 and CDR2 are ENHRY and SYGVKD. CDR3 region: CGAGANLYGYTF. The CDR3 DNA is TGTGGGGCAGGGGCGAACCTCTATGGCTACACCTTC.

CDR3 nucleotides: TGTGCCAGCAGCTTACAGGGACAGGGTACGACTGAAGCTTTCTTT. It encodes CASSLQGQGTTEAFF. The V call is TRBV7-3, the J call TRBJ1-1; 9 bases are a match to TRBD1. The CDR3 runs 15 residues. The V gene end was trimmed by 2 bases and the J gene end by 5 bases; junction bases not matched to a gene: 6. Germline V CDR1 and CDR2: SGHTA, FQGTGA.

V usage is TRBV5-1 and J usage is TRBJ1-1; maybe TRBD1 (5 bases). This CDR3 is built from 13 residues. The V end lost 4 bases, the J end lost 2 bases, and 9 bases lay between the germline ends. Germline V gene lookup returns CDR1 SGHRS and CDR2 YFSETQ. CDR3 coding DNA: TGCGCCAGCAGCCCCGGGGGTAACACTGAAGCTTTCTTT. Translating gives CASSPGGNTEAFF.

On this clone: The sample holds other DNA sequences that translate to the same CDR3. V and J are TRBV5-1 and TRBJ1-5, with a weak D call TRBD1 (6 bases). This CDR3 region has 15 residues. V lost 0 bases to trimming and J lost 0 bases, with 7 bases between them. CDR1 is SGHRS, CDR2 YFSETQ, per germline. The CDR3 DNA is TGCGCCAGCAGCTTGGCAGGGGATAGCAATCAGCCCCAGCATTTT. As protein: CASSLAGDSNQPQHF.

The V call is TRBV5-1, the J call TRBJ2-7; 10 bases agree with TRBD1. This CDR3 is 15 amino acids long. The germline CDR1 and CDR2 sequences are SGHRS and YFSETQ. Trimming removed 0 bases from V and 9 bases from J; junction bases left unmatched: 9. The CDR3: CASSLGGPTGGRQYF. The CDR3 DNA reads as TGCGCCAGCAGCTTGGGGGGGCCGACAGGGGGCAGGCAGTACTTC.

This rearrangement joins TRBV4-1 to TRBJ1-2; the D gene is possibly TRBD1 (5 bases). V was cut by 5 bases and J by 4 bases, with 17 bases left in between. In germline, CDR1 is MGHRA, CDR2 YSYEKL. This CDR3 comprises 15 residues. CDR3 sequence: CASSEGSQGPYGYTF. CDR3 sequence (DNA): TGCGCCAGCAGCGAAGGGTCCCAGGGCCCCTATGGCTACACCTTC.

Turning to this clone: The junction departs from germline at one end; a sequencing error may be responsible. The rearrangement joins TRBV12-3 or TRBV12-4 to TRBJ1-2; maybe TRBD1 (5 bases). The length of the CDR3 is 11 residues. The CDR3 DNA sequence: TGTGCCAGCAGTCGGGACTCCTTTGCCTCCTTC. Translating gives CASSRDSFASF.

There are a few counts of this clone. This chain links TRBV5-1 with TRBJ1-2; 8 bases match TRBD1. This CDR3 has 16 residues. CDR1 and CDR2 (germline): SGHRS, YFSETQ. The V and J ends lost 4 bases and 7 bases, in that order; junction bases with no gene match: 15. The CDR3 DNA reads TGCGCCAGCAGCGCGAACCCGACAGGGGTCTGGTCTGGCTACACCTTC. The encoded protein is CASSANPTGVWSGYTF.

V and J are TRBV19 and TRBJ1-4; TRBD1 matches at 7 bases. The CDR3 length is 14 residues. Germline lookup yields CDR1 LNHDA and CDR2 SQIVND (reference sequence). Trimming took 3 bases from V and 5 from J; bases not matched to a gene: 3. In nucleotides, the CDR3 is TGTGCCAGTAGTATCAGACAGGGAAATGAAAAACTGTTTTTT. Its protein product is CASSIRQGNEKLFF.

This rearrangement joins TRBV7-8 to TRBJ1-5; 9 bases line up with TRBD1. The trim removed 2 bases at V and 7 bases at J, leaving 6 bases unmatched. The CDR3 spans 15 residues. Germline V lookup: CDR1 SGHVS, CDR2 FQNEAQ. The CDR3 loop reads CASSLRTGVGQPQHF. The CDR3 region has the DNA TGTGCCAGCAGCTTAAGGACAGGGGTAGGACAGCCCCAGCATTTT.

This clone occurred once. J is TRBJ1-3 and V is TRBV27; D remains ambiguous. The CDR3 has 14 amino acids. Between the trimmed V and J ends, which lost 6 bases and 0 bases, there was a span of 9 bases. Looked up from germline, CDR1 is MNHEY and CDR2 is SMNVEV (reference sequence). Written as DNA, the CDR3 is TGTGCCAGCAGGAGCGTATACTCTGGAAACACCATATATTTT. It is translated as CASRSVYSGNTIYF.

CDR3 sequence: CASSSSTAQGYTF. The CDR3 DNA reads as TGTGCCAGCAGTTCAAGTACAGCTCAGGGCTACACCTTC. The chain uses TRBV12-3 or TRBV12-4 and TRBJ1-2, with no clear D. The CDR3 length is 13 residues. The V end lost 4 bases, the J end lost 8 bases, and 14 bases lay between the germline ends.

The rearrangement joins TRBV2 to TRBJ1-6; no definite D call. Trimming took off 7 bases at V and 6 bases at J, with 10 bases between the two ends. Germline CDR1 is SNHLY and CDR2 is FYNNEI. The CDR3 length is 13 residues. CDR3 sequence (DNA): TGTGCCAGCACTAGGGAGGGTAATTCACCCCTCCACTTT. Amino acid sequence: CASTREGNSPLHF.

The chain uses TRBV12-3 or TRBV12-4 and TRBJ2-7, with 7 bases aligning to TRBD1. The junction had 4 bases not matched to a gene; V was cut back by 8 bases and J by 0 bases. This CDR3 has 13 amino acids. In nucleotides, the CDR3 is TGTGCCAGCCAGGGGGTTACCTCCTACGAGCAGTACTTC. This sequence encodes CASQGVTSYEQYF.

This chain connects TRBV4-2 to TRBJ2-1; 9 bases agree with TRBD2. Germline loops: CDR1 LGHNA, CDR2 YNFKEQ. The CDR3 has 15 residues. J lost 7 bases, V lost 3 bases, and 7 bases had no gene match. The DNA for the CDR3 is TGTGCCAGCAGCCAGCAGGCGGGGGGGACTAATGAGCAGTTCTTC. This encodes CASSQQAGGTNEQFF.

The chain combines TRBV24-1 with TRBJ1-5; no reliable D call. V dropped 9 bases and J dropped 2 bases, with 10 bases sitting between them. CDR1 and CDR2 from the germline V gene are KGHDR and SFDVKD. The CDR3 loop spans 13 amino acids. CDR3 nucleotides: TGTGCCACCTCCGACGGAGGCAATCAGCCCCAGCATTTT. Its translation is CATSDGGNQPQHF.

The V and J genes are TRBV30 and TRBJ1-6, with 7 positions matching TRBD1. The CDR3 is 15 residues long. The V gene's germline CDR1 is GTSNPN and CDR2 SVGIG (reference sequence). V was clipped by 2 bases and J by 7 bases; unmatched bases: 8. CDR3 residues: CAWSLKRQGNSPLHF. In nucleotides, the CDR3 is TGTGCCTGGAGTCTCAAGCGACAGGGCAATTCACCCCTCCACTTT.

The J gene is TRBJ2-3, the V gene TRBV19, with D maybe TRBD2 (5 bases). This CDR3 comprises 15 residues. Germline CDR1 is LNHDA and CDR2 is SQIVND (reference sequence). V was cut by 3 bases and J by 3 bases, with 13 bases left in between. CDR3 sequence reads: CASSIRRGGTDTQYF. The CDR3 nucleotides are TGTGCCAGTAGTATCCGCCGGGGTGGGACAGATACGCAGTATTTT.

This clone has a handful of counts. This chain links TRBV6-5 with TRBJ2-5; the match to TRBD2 covers 8 bases. This CDR3 has 14 residues. Unmatched junction bases numbered 7, after V lost 6 bases and J lost 4 bases. CDR1 and CDR2 (germline): MNHEY, SVGAGI. Here the CDR3 DNA reads TGTGCCAGCAGATCGGGGGGGGCCGGAGAGACCCAGTACTTC. This sequence encodes CASRSGGAGETQYF.

The chain uses TRBV7-9 and TRBJ2-2; 11 positions match TRBD2. There are 18 residues in the CDR3. Germline values: CDR1 SEHNR, CDR2 FQNEAQ (reference sequence). Germline trimming cut 5 bases from V and 2 bases from J; bases unmatched to any gene: 10. For the CDR3, the DNA is TGTGCCAGCAGCGTGCCTAGCGGGGGGAATAGTAACACCGGGGAGCTGTTTTTT. Amino acid sequence: CASSVPSGGNSNTGELFF. Full variable domain (rest looked up from reference TRBV7-9 and TRBJ2-2): DTGVSQNPRHKITKRGQNVTFRCDPISEHNRLYWYRQTLGQGPEFLTYFQNEAQLEKSRLLSDRFSAERPKGSFSTLEIQRTEQGDSAMYLCASSVPSGGNSNTGELFFGEGSRLTVL.

CDR3 in amino acids: CAWSGLTGASSNQPQHF. CDR3 nucleotide sequence: TGTGCCTGGAGCGGCCTTACAGGGGCCTCTAGCAATCAGCCCCAGCATTTT. The rearrangement uses TRBV30 and TRBJ1-5, with 7 bases aligning to TRBD1. Unmatched junction bases numbered 11, after V lost 3 bases and J lost 0 bases. Germline CDR1 GTSNPN, CDR2 SVGIG (reference sequence). The CDR3 contains 17 residues.

Written as DNA, the CDR3 is TGTGCCAGCAGTGTGAGCGTGAGCACTGAAGCTTTCTTT. This codes for CASSVSVSTEAFF. The chain employs TRBV27 and TRBJ1-1; D call uncertain. The V end was cut by 5 bases, the J end by 4 bases, with 11 bases between. The CDR3 runs 13 residues. Germline V gives CDR1 MNHEY, CDR2 SMNVEV (reference sequence).